The following is a T cell receptor beta chain sequence with its context. Its target is not known. The data are from a study of identical twins. The CDR3 sequence is 15 residues long. Template switching (which added a universal primer site) was used, and cDNA carried unique molecular identifiers. Each CDR3 protein is one row after TCRdb ran MiXCR on the 5' RACE reads. The table lists around 1.7 million distinct CDR3 sequences, less than 40% of them singletons. General study points: Some out-of-frame alpha sequences were shared by twins, and these showed excess low generation probability. Fewer insertions marked abundant cord blood beta clonotypes; young adult naive trended weakly, memory not at all.

V and J are TRBV21-1 and TRBJ1-2; TRBD1, the D gene given by the table, was not confirmed from the DNA. TRBV21-1 is deemed a pseudogene. This TCR derives from a newborn girl in good health. What was sequenced was cord blood. The CDR3 DNA sequence: TGTGCCAGCAGCGGGCGACAGGGGGCCGCCTATGGCTACACCTTC. Its translation is CASSGRQGAAYGYTF.